A single sample gave rise to the 11 T cell receptor beta chains below, sequenced in a study of blood T cell repertoires in COVID-19. The assay was immunoSEQ multiplex PCR, and TCRdb's table has in-frame clones only and misses some. The table has about 71,000 clones, around 80% seen once; the top ten hold roughly 15%. Specimen: peripheral blood. The source of these receptors is a woman older than 75 with acute or convalescent COVID-19.

The rearrangement links TRBV11-3 to TRBJ1-2, with a tentative D call TRBD1 (5 bases). V lost 5 bases, J lost 7 bases, and 14 bases lay in between. The CDR3 is 13 residues long. Germline-derived CDR1 and CDR2 are SGHNT and YENEEA. In DNA form, the CDR3 reads TGTGCCAGCAGCAGCCGCGGGGGGATTGGCTACACCTTC. Its translation: CASSSRGGIGYTF.

The V and J genes are TRBV19 and TRBJ2-5; the match to TRBD1 covers 9 bases. Germline assignment: CDR1 LNHDA and CDR2 SQIVND (reference sequence). V lost 5 bases to trimming and J lost 5 bases; unmatched junction nucleotides: 6. The CDR3 spans 14 residues. The CDR3 nucleotides read TGTGCCAGTAGTGCCGGGACAGGGTGGGAGACCCAGTACTTC. As protein: CASSAGTGWETQYF.

This clone has a handful of counts. The chain uses TRBV25-1 and TRBJ1-1; possible D gene TRBD1, 5 bases. CDR3 length equals 14 residues. Germline assignment: CDR1 MGHDK and CDR2 SYGVNS. V was shortened by 2 bases and J by 0 bases, with 7 bases between the two germline ends. CDR3 region: CASSEQGLNTEAFF. The CDR3 DNA reads as TGTGCCAGCAGTGAACAGGGCCTGAACACTGAAGCTTTCTTT.

The rearrangement joins TRBV24-1 to TRBJ2-3, with a tentative D call TRBD1 (5 bases). V lost 5 bases, J lost 0 bases, and 8 bases lay in between. This CDR3 spans 14 amino acids. Germline loops: CDR1 KGHDR, CDR2 SFDVKD. Here the CDR3 reads CATSVDTSTDTQYF. DNA of the CDR3: TGTGCCACCAGTGTGGACACTAGCACAGATACGCAGTATTTT.

The rearrangement joins TRBV28 to TRBJ2-7; 7 nucleotides agree with TRBD1. The junction had 6 bases not matched to a gene; V was cut back by 4 bases and J by 3 bases. CDR1 and CDR2 (germline): MDHEN, SYDVKM. CDR3 length: 14 residues. The CDR3 coding sequence is TGTGCCAGCAGTTCCCCGGGACAGAGCTACGAGCAGTACTTC. Its translation: CASSSPGQSYEQYF.

This rearrangement joins TRBV29-1 to TRBJ1-2, with TRBD1 as a possible D gene (6 bases). This CDR3 has 12 amino acids. CDR1 SQVTM and CDR2 ANQGSEA come from the germline V gene. CDR3 coding DNA: TGCGGGGGCGAGGACAGTAACTATGGCTACACCTTC. Translating gives CGGEDSNYGYTF.

The J gene is TRBJ2-7, the V gene TRBV9; D might be TRBD2 (5 bases). Germline assignment: CDR1 SGDLS and CDR2 YYNGEE. V dropped 4 bases and J dropped 4 bases, with 15 bases sitting between them. This CDR3 region has 14 residues. This chain's CDR3 is CASSLGLEGYEQYF. In DNA form, the CDR3 reads TGTGCCAGCAGCCTTGGACTGGAAGGTTACGAGCAGTACTTC.

The CDR3 protein is CASRLTGTGANVLTF. The CDR3 DNA is TGTGCCAGTAGACTGACAGGGACCGGGGCCAACGTCCTGACTTTC. The chain links TRBV19 to TRBJ2-6; TRBD1 aligns across 7 bases. Germline CDR1 reads LNHDA; CDR2 reads SQIVND (reference sequence). The V and J ends lost 6 bases and 4 bases, in that order; junction bases with no gene match: 6. This CDR3 spans 15 amino acids.

This sequence joins TRBV21-1 and TRBJ2-4; TRBD1 was called by the table and not checked on the DNA. TRBV21-1 is designated a pseudogene. The length of the CDR3 is 19 residues. The CDR3 loop reads CASSKLEGQGLKAKNIQYF. The CDR3 coding sequence is TGTGCCAGCAGCAAGTTAGAGGGACAGGGTTTAAAGGCCAAAAACATTCAGTACTTC.

This clone was seen ten or more times. The V gene is TRBV10-2, the J gene TRBJ2-1; 9 bases line up with TRBD2. Trimming removed 6 bases from V and 3 bases from J; junction bases left unmatched: 6. The CDR3 loop spans 15 amino acids. Germline V lookup: CDR1 WSHSY, CDR2 SAAADI. The chain's CDR3 is CASRTTSGSYNEQFF. DNA for the CDR3: TGCGCCAGCAGAACGACTAGCGGCAGCTACAATGAGCAGTTCTTC.

The gene calls are TRBV19 and TRBJ2-1; 11 bases agree with TRBD2. The CDR3 spans 11 residues. Per germline, CDR1 LNHDA and CDR2 SQIVND (reference sequence). With 9 bases clipped from V and 14 bases from J, the junction kept 6 bases outside the gene matches. CDR3 residues: CASGGTSGKFF. CDR3 nucleotides: TGTGCCAGCGGAGGGACTAGCGGAAAGTTCTTC.